A selection of T cell receptor delta chains follows, all from one sample in a study of gamma-delta chains in newborns, infants, children. TCRdb redid clone calling on the reads using CATT. The top ten clones hold about 6.4% of a sample with about 5,200 delta-chain clones, about 5.6% of them seen once. Sequencing was carried out using blood. These receptors were collected from a child who was a newborn, infant or young child, either healthy, febrile or measles-vaccinated (not recorded which). CDR3s include the opening cysteine and the closing phenylalanine or tryptophan. The D gene is left open where the match is weak. Clone size is stated in some rows and not others, as once, few, many or a class when expanded.

TRDV1	TRDJ1	19	TRDD3	medium-sized	TGTGCTCTTGGGGGTCGTTCCTACCACCTGGGGGATCGACGGGACTTCCTCATCTTT	CALGGRSYHLGDRRDFLIF
TRDV2	TRDJ1	17	TRDD3	few	TGTGCCTGTGACACCTTACTGGGGGACCCTCTTCTGGTACGGTTCATCTTT	CACDTLLGDPLLVRFIF
TRDV3	TRDJ1	18	-	few	TGTGCCCAACGACGGGGCCTACGGCTACTGCCCTCGGGCGATAAACTCATCTTT	CAQRRGLRLLPSGDKLIF
TRDV1	TRDJ1	16	-	few	TGTGCTCTTGGGGATTTCTTCCGGGATGGGACCGATAAACTCATCTTT	CALGDFFRDGTDKLIF
TRDV2	TRDJ1	17	-	few	TGTGCCTGTGACGGCCTTGTCCAGGGGAAGGAGACCGATAAACTCATCTTT	CACDGLVQGKETDKLIF
TRDV2	TRDJ1	17	TRDD3	few	TGTGCCTGTGACAATATACTGGGGGATACGCTCACCGGTAAACCCATCTTT	CACDNILGDTLTGKPIF
TRDV2	TRDJ1	18	TRDD3	medium-sized	TGTGCCTGTGACAGCCCGTGGGGGATACGCGGGCAGGGCGATAAACTCATCTTT	CACDSPWGIRGQGDKLIF
TRDV2	TRDJ1	18	-	medium-sized	TGTGCCTGTGACACCGTCCCAGGTACTGGGTTGAACACCGATAAACTCATCTTT	CACDTVPGTGLNTDKLIF
TRDV1	TRDJ1	16	-	few	TGTGCTCTTGGGGAACCCATTTTGAGGGGGCCCCATAAACTCATCTTT	CALGEPILRGPHKLIF
TRDV2	TRDJ3	22	TRDD3	-	TGTGCCTGTGACACGGCGCTACTGGGGGATACCACCAGCTCCTGGGACACCCGACAGATGTTTTTC	CACDTALLGDTTSSWDTRQMFF
TRDV2	TRDJ3	20	TRDD3	few	TGTGCCTGTGGCTCCGTGGGGGATACTGGTCAATCCTGGGACACCCGACAGATGTTTTTC	CACGSVGDTGQSWDTRQMFF
TRDV2	TRDJ1	14	-	-	TGTGCCTGTGACACCGCTGGCCTCACCGATAAACTCATCTTT	CACDTAGLTDKLIF
TRDV1	TRDJ1	23	TRDD3	-	TGTGCTCTTGGGGAGAAACCCGAGCGCTCCTCTCAATACTGGGGGATACCCTCCGGTAAACTCATCTTT	CALGEKPERSSQYWGIPSGKLIF
TRDV2	TRDJ2	17	TRDD3	few	TGTGCCTGTGACTCTCTGGGGGATCCAACCTTGACAGCACAACTCTTCTTT	CACDSLGDPTLTAQLFF
TRDV2	TRDJ2	17	TRDD3	-	TGTGCCTGTGACATCGTACTGGGGGATACTGGGACAGCACAACTCTTCTTT	CACDIVLGDTGTAQLFF
TRDV1	TRDJ1	18	-	-	TGTGCTCTTGGGGAAGGGGGATCTCCTACGCTATTTTCCGATAAACTCATCTTT	CALGEGGSPTLFSDKLIF
TRAV29/DV5	TRDJ1	17	TRDD3	few	TGTGCAGCAAGCTGTGGCTACTGGGGGAAGTACACCGATAAACTCATCTTT	CAASCGYWGKYTDKLIF
TRDV2	TRDJ1	17	TRDD3	few	TGTGCCTGTGACACCGTCTCTGGGGGGGGTTACACCGATAAACTCATCTTT	CACDTVSGGGYTDKLIF
TRDV2	TRDJ3	17	TRDD3	medium-sized	TGTGCCTGTGACTCCACTGGGGGATCCTGGGACACCCGACAGATGTTTTTC	CACDSTGGSWDTRQMFF
TRDV2	TRDJ1	18	TRDD3	medium-sized	TGTGCCTGTGACACCGTAGGTGGGGGATACGCGTCTACCGATAAACTCATCTTT	CACDTVGGGYASTDKLIF
TRDV2	TRDJ3	19	-	-	TGTGCCTGTGACACCCTACTGGGAGATACATCTCGGGACACCCGACAGATGTTTTTC	CACDTLLGDTSRDTRQMFF
TRDV2	TRDJ1	18	TRDD3	few	TGTGCCTGTGACGTACTGGGGGAAGCTCCAAAGTACACCGATAAACTCATCTTT	CACDVLGEAPKYTDKLIF
TRDV2	TRDJ1	20	-	large	TGTGCCTGTGACACCTTGGGGACTTTTTCGTCATCTGGGACCACCGATAAACTCATCTTT	CACDTLGTFSSSGTTDKLIF
TRDV2	TRDJ2	17	TRDD3	-	TGTGCCTGTGACCGTCTGGGGGGTCTTGCTTTGACAGCACAACTCTTCTTT	CACDRLGGLALTAQLFF
TRDV1	TRDJ1	20	-	few	TGTGCTCTTGGGCCTTCCTACCTACGTTGGGGGATACTCCTGACCGATAAACTCATCTTT	CALGPSYLRWGILLTDKLIF
TRDV2	TRDJ1	18	TRDD2	medium-sized	TGTGCCTGTGACGGCCTTCCTACGTCCGGGGATTGGACCGATAAACTCATCTTT	CACDGLPTSGDWTDKLIF
TRDV2	TRDJ1	19	TRDD3	medium-sized	TGTGCCTGTGACACCGTATATACTGGGGGATACCAGACCACCGATAAACTCATCTTT	CACDTVYTGGYQTTDKLIF
TRDV2	TRDJ3	19	TRDD3	medium-sized	TGTGCCTGTGACAAACTACTGGGGGATTTGGACTGGGACACCCGACAGATGTTTTTC	CACDKLLGDLDWDTRQMFF
TRDV2	TRDJ1	14	-	medium-sized	TGTGCCTGTGACACCGCTGGCTACACCGATAAACTCATCTTT	CACDTAGYTDKLIF
TRDV2	TRDJ3	19	TRDD3	medium-sized	TGTGCCTGTGACACCATACTGGGGGATACAACCTGGGACACCCGACAGATGTTTTTC	CACDTILGDTTWDTRQMFF
TRDV2	TRDJ3	23	TRDD3	few	TGTGCCTGTGACACGCCCACGCCATATACTGGGGGATTCGACTCCTGGGACACCCGACAGATGTTTTTC	CACDTPTPYTGGFDSWDTRQMFF
TRDV2	TRDJ1	16	-	medium-sized	TGTGCCTGTGACACGGTCCCCCCGGCTCCCACCGATAAACTCATCTTT	CACDTVPPAPTDKLIF
TRDV2	TRDJ1	15	TRDD3	medium-sized	TGTGCCTGTGACACCGTTGGGGGATTAGACGTTAAACTCATCTTT	CACDTVGGLDVKLIF
TRDV2	TRDJ1	14	-	few	TGTGCCTGTGACACCGTCTCTTACACCGATAAACTCATCTTT	CACDTVSYTDKLIF
TRAV29/DV5	TRDJ1	21	-	medium-sized	TGTGCAGCAAGCGCGTTACCTACACCGTACTCTCTACTGGGAGGGACCGATAAACTCATCTTT	CAASALPTPYSLLGGTDKLIF
TRDV1	TRDJ1	18	-	medium-sized	TGTGCTCTTGGGGAATGGAACACGTTCTTCCCTGGCGGGCCTAAACTCATCTTT	CALGEWNTFFPGGPKLIF
TRDV1	TRDJ1	19	TRDD3	few	TGTGCCCTTGGGGAAGGTAGGATACCCCTACTGGGGGGCACCGATAAACTCATCTTT	CALGEGRIPLLGGTDKLIF
TRDV2	TRDJ1	16	-	few	TGTGCCTGTGACACCGTCGGGGACAAGTACACCGATAAATTCATCTTT	CACDTVGDKYTDKFIF
TRDV2	TRDJ1	16	-	-	TGTGCCTGTGACACTCTTTTTGGGGGGCCCACCGATAAACTCATCTTT	CACDTLFGGPTDKLIF
TRDV2	TRDJ1	20	TRDD3	medium-sized	TGTGCCTGTGACACGTTAGGCCCCAACATGGGGGATAAGGATGACGATAAACTCATCTTT	CACDTLGPNMGDKDDDKLIF
TRDV2	TRDJ1	18	-	medium-sized	TGTGCCTGTGACACCTTACTACGTCGGGGGGTTTACACCGATAAACTCATCTTT	CACDTLLRRGVYTDKLIF
TRDV2	TRDJ1	19	TRDD3	few	TGTGCCTGTGACCCAGTACTGGGGGATACCAAAGGGTACACCGATAAACTCATCTTT	CACDPVLGDTKGYTDKLIF
TRDV2	TRDJ3	19	TRDD3	few	TGCGCCTGTGACACCGCTGGGGGATCCTGGTCCTGGGACACCCGACAGATGTTTTTC	CACDTAGGSWSWDTRQMFF
TRDV2	TRDJ2	15	TRDD3	medium-sized	TGTGCCTGTGACACACTGGGGGATTTGACAGCACAACTCTTCTTT	CACDTLGDLTAQLFF